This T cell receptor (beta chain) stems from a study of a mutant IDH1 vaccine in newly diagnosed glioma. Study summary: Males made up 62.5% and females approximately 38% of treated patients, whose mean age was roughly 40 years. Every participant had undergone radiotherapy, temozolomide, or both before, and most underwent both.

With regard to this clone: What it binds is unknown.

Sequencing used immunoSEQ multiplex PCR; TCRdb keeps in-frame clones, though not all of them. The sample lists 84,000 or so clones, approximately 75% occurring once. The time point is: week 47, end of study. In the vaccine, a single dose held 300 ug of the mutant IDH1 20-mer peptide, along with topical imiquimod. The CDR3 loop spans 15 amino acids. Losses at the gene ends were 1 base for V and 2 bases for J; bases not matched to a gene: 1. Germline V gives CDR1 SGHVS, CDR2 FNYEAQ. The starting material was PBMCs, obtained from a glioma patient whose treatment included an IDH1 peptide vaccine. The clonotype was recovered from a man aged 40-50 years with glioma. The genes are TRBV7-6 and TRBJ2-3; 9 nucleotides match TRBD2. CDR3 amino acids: CASSLGTSVTDTQYF. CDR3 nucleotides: TGTGCCAGCAGCTTAGGGACTAGCGTCACAGATACGCAGTATTTT. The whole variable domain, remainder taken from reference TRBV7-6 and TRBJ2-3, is GAGVSQSPRYKVTKRGQDVALRCDPISGHVSLYWYRQALGQGPEFLTYFNYEAQQDKSGLPNDRFSAERPEGSISTLTIQRTEQRDSAMYRCASSLGTSVTDTQYFGPGTRLTVL.